These T cell receptor beta chains were read from a single sample in a study of blood T cell repertoires in COVID-19. Clones were sequenced by immunoSEQ multiplex PCR, and TCRdb holds only the in-frame ones, with some missing. The sample has 55,000 to 90,000 clones; approximately 85% are singletons. Sequenced: peripheral blood. These receptors originate from an elderly woman with active or convalescent COVID-19. Each CDR3 is given with its conserved first and last residue. The D gene is left open where the match is weak. Clone size is given for some rows only: seen once, a few or many times, or a class if the clone is expanded.

D,size,V,J,DNA,CDR3
TRBD2,NA,TRBV11-2,TRBJ2-1,TGTGCCAGCAGCTTAGAAGGCACTAGCGGGATGCAGTTCTTC,CASSLEGTSGMQFF
TRBD2,NA,TRBV6-5,TRBJ2-7,TGTGCCAGCAAATTAGCGGGGGAACCCTACGAGCAGTACTTC,CASKLAGEPYEQYF
NA,NA,TRBV11-2,TRBJ2-5,TGTGCCAGCAGCTCGGTTGCGGAGACCCAGTACTTC,CASSSVAETQYF
NA,NA,TRBV19,TRBJ2-3,TGTGCCAGTAGCCTACAGGGAGACACAGATACGCAGTATTTT,CASSLQGDTDTQYF
TRBD1,NA,TRBV19,TRBJ1-1,TGTGCCAGTAAAAGACAGGGGGTGAACACTGAAGCTTTCTTT,CASKRQGVNTEAFF
NA,NA,TRBV2,TRBJ1-1,TGTGCCAGCAGTCTGACTGCTGAAGCTTTCTTT,CASSLTAEAFF
TRBD2,NA,TRBV27,TRBJ2-5,TGTGCCAGCAGTTTTACGGGGGGCCAAGAGACCCAGTACTTC,CASSFTGGQETQYF
TRBD1,NA,TRBV13,TRBJ1-3,TGTGCCAGCAGCCCCCGGGACAGAATGGCTGGAAACACCATATATTTT,CASSPRDRMAGNTIYF
TRBD2,NA,TRBV29-1,TRBJ2-1,TGCAGCGTGACTAGCGGGGGAACGCACGTCTTC,CSVTSGGTHVF
NA,NA,TRBV7-2,TRBJ1-4,TGTGCCAGCAGCCCAATGTCCGGGAGTGAAAAACTGTTTTTT,CASSPMSGSEKLFF
NA,once,TRBV28,TRBJ1-1,TGTGCCAGCAGTTTCTTTGACAGGATGAACACTGAAGCTTTCTTT,CASSFFDRMNTEAFF
NA,NA,TRBV20-1,TRBJ2-7,TGCAGTGCTAGTGATCAGATCCTCGGGTTGGGCGAGCAGTACTTC,CSASDQILGLGEQYF
TRBD2,NA,TRBV5-1,TRBJ2-7,TGCGCCAGCAGCTTGGCCTCTAGCGGGGGGGTTCTCTACGAGCAGTACTTC,CASSLASSGGVLYEQYF
TRBD2,NA,TRBV6-5,TRBJ2-3,TGTGCCAGCAGTTACGGGCGGGGGTTTAGAGATACGCAGTATTTT,CASSYGRGFRDTQYF
TRBD1,NA,TRBV7-9,TRBJ2-3,TGTGCCAGCAGCTTGATTGAGGGGGCCGCAGATACGCAGTATTTT,CASSLIEGAADTQYF
NA,NA,TRBV12-3/TRBV12-4,TRBJ2-2,TGTGCCAGCAGTTTAACGGGGACCGGGGAGCTGTTTTTT,CASSLTGTGELFF
NA,once,TRBV5-6,TRBJ1-1,TGTGCCAGCAGCTTGGATCGTCGTCCGGAAGCTTTCTTT,CASSLDRRPEAFF
NA,NA,TRBV2,TRBJ1-2,TGTGCCAGCTCTCGGGACAAGTTGGATCATGGCTACACCTTC,CASSRDKLDHGYTF
TRBD2,NA,TRBV4-2,TRBJ2-1,TGTGCCAGCACATCCGAGGACGGGGGGGCCCTTGAGCAGTTCTTC,CASTSEDGGALEQFF
TRBD1,NA,TRBV19,TRBJ1-5,TGTGCCAGTACGGGACAGGGTTGGAGCAATCAGCCCCAGCATTTT,CASTGQGWSNQPQHF
NA,NA,TRBV21-1,TRBJ1-4,TGTGCCAGCAGCCGGGCCTTCCGGGACAGGGATGAAAAACTGTTTTTT,CASSRAFRDRDEKLFF
NA,NA,TRBV4-2,TRBJ1-1,TGTGCCAGCAGCCAAGGGGCCGGACAAAACACTGAAGCTTTCTTT,CASSQGAGQNTEAFF
NA,NA,TRBV7-3,TRBJ1-1,TGTGCCAGCAGCTCCTCAGGGTCCACTGAAGCTTTCTTT,CASSSSGSTEAFF
NA,NA,TRBV5-1,TRBJ2-3,TGCGCCAGCAGCTCTAACAGGGCTAGCACAGATACGCAGTATTTT,CASSSNRASTDTQYF
NA,NA,TRBV7-8,TRBJ1-5,TGTGCCAGCAGCTTAGGCCGGGACACGCTCCCTCAGCCCCAGCATTTT,CASSLGRDTLPQPQHF
NA,NA,TRBV3-1/TRBV3-2,TRBJ2-7,TGTGCCAGCAGCCAAGACACCACGGGAGCATACGAGCAGTACTTC,CASSQDTTGAYEQYF
NA,NA,TRBV9,TRBJ1-1,TGTGCCAGCAGCAGTAGCCCGCTTACTGAAGCTTTCTTT,CASSSSPLTEAFF
NA,NA,TRBV6-5,TRBJ1-6,TGTGCCAGCAGTTACTCCGGGGGTAGAAATTCACCCCTCCACTTT,CASSYSGGRNSPLHF
NA,NA,TRBV11-2,TRBJ1-2,TGTGCCAGCAGCTCACCCGGGACATCCTTTAGAGGCTACACCTTC,CASSSPGTSFRGYTF
TRBD1,few,TRBV2,TRBJ1-1,TGTGCCAGCAGGCCCCGGGACAGCCGAGCTTTCTTT,CASRPRDSRAFF
NA,NA,TRBV19,TRBJ2-7,TGTGCCAGTAGTATAGGGGGCCTCTCCTACGAGCAGTACTTC,CASSIGGLSYEQYF